This T cell receptor (beta chain) was captured by sequencing in a study of blood T cell repertoires in COVID-19. Study-level information: Sample material is recorded as cDNA or gDNA derived from T cells, B-cell-depleted T cells, or PBMCs.

Clones were read by immunoSEQ multiplex PCR, and TCRdb kept only the in-frame ones, dropping some. Seen here are about 240,000 clones, about 90% observed once, and the top ten hold around 6.9%. CDR1 and CDR2 (germline): MDHEN, SYDVKM. V lost 7 bases, J lost 3 bases, and 18 bases lay in between. The CDR3 has 15 residues. The source material was peripheral blood. The TCR was taken from a man aged 60-69 years who had recovered from COVID-19. The chain joins TRBV28 to TRBJ1-1; perhaps TRBD1 as D (6 bases). The CDR3 DNA reads as TGTGCCAGCAACATCGGGGGGGCGATCGACACTGAAGCTTTCTTT. The encoded protein is CASNIGGAIDTEAFF.